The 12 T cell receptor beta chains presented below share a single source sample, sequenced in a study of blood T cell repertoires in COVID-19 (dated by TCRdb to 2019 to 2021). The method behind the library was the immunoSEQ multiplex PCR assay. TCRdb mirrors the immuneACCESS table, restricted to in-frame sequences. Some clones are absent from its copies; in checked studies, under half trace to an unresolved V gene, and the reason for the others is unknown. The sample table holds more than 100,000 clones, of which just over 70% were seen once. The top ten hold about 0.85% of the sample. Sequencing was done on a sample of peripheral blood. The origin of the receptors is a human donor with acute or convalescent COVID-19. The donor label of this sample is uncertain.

The CDR3 spells CASSSGYTDTQYF. In DNA form, the CDR3 reads TGTGCCAGCTCTTCAGGGTACACAGATACGCAGTATTTT. The V and J genes are TRBV18 and TRBJ2-3, with D possibly TRBD1 on 5 matching bases. V lost 6 bases and J lost 2, with 9 bases in between. The V gene's germline CDR1 is KGHSH and CDR2 LQKENI. The CDR3 length is 13 residues.

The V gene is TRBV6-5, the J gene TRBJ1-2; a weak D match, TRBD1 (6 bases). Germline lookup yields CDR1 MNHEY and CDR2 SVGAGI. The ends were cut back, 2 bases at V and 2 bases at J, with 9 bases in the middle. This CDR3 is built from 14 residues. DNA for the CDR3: TGTGCCAGCAGTTACAGGACAGAGAACTATGGCTACACCTTC. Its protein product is CASSYRTENYGYTF.

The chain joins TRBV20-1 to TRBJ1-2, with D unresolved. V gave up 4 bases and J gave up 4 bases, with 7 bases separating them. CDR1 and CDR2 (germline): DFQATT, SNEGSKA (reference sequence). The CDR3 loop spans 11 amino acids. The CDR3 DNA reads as TGCAGTGCTACAGAACTCTATGGCTACACCTTC. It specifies CSATELYGYTF.

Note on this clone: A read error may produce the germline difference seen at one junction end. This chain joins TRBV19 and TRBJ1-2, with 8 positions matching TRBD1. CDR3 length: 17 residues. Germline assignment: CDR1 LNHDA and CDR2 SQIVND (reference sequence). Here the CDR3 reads CASSTPWTGSKSAGYTF. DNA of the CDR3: TGTGCCAGCAGTACCCCCTGGACAGGGTCGAAGTCGGCGGGCTACACCTTC.

CDR3 DNA: TGTGCCAGCTGCCCATACAGGGGGGACACTGAAGCTTTCTTT. It is translated as CASCPYRGDTEAFF. The V and J genes are TRBV18 and TRBJ1-1; 8 bases match TRBD1. The CDR3 is made up of 14 amino acids. Trimming took 7 bases from V and 3 from J; bases not matched to a gene: 7. Germline CDR1 KGHSH, CDR2 LQKENI.

The CDR3 bases are TGCGCCAGTAACCTAGATCCGGGGAGCAATCAGCCCCAGCATTTT. This encodes CASNLDPGSNQPQHF. The chain couples TRBV10-2 to TRBJ1-5; D not resolved. The CDR3 totals 15 residues. CDR1 is WSHSY and CDR2 is SAAADI in the germline V gene. Trimming took off 9 bases at V and 1 base at J, with 16 bases between the two ends.

The CDR3, as DNA: TGTGCTAGTGGTTTGGGGACAAACAATTCACCCCTCCACTTT. Residues: CASGLGTNNSPLHF. The chain carries TRBV12-5 and TRBJ1-6; D is possibly TRBD1 (5 bases). V was pared by 1 base and J by 7 bases, with 8 bases between. The CDR3 is made up of 14 amino acids. The germline V gene has CDR1 LGHNT and CDR2 FRNRAP.

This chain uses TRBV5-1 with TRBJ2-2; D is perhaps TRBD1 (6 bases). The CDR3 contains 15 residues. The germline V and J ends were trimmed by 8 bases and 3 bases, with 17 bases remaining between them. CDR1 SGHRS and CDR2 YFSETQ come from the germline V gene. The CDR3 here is CASFPGQWDTGELFF. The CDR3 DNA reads TGCGCCAGTTTCCCTGGACAGTGGGACACCGGGGAGCTGTTTTTT. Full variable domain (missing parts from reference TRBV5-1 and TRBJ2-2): KAGVTQTPRYLIKTRGQQVTLSCSPISGHRSVSWYQQTPGQGLQFLFEYFSETQRNKGNFPGRFSGRQFSNSRSEMNVSTLELGDSALYLCASFPGQWDTGELFFGEGSRLTVL.

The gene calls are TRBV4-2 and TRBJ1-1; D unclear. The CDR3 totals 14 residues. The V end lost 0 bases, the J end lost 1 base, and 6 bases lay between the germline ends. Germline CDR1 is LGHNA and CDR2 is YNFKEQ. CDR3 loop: CASSQEQWNTEAFF. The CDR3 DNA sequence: TGTGCCAGCAGCCAAGAACAGTGGAACACTGAAGCTTTCTTT.

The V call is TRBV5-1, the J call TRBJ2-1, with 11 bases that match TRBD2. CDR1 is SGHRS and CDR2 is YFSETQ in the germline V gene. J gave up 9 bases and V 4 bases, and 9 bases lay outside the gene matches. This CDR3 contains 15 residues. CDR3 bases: TGCGCCAGCAGCGTTAGCGGGGGGGTTAAGGGTGAGCAGTTCTTC. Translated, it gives CASSVSGGVKGEQFF. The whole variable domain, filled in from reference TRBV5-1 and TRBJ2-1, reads KAGVTQTPRYLIKTRGQQVTLSCSPISGHRSVSWYQQTPGQGLQFLFEYFSETQRNKGNFPGRFSGRQFSNSRSEMNVSTLELGDSALYLCASSVSGGVKGEQFFGPGTRLTVL.

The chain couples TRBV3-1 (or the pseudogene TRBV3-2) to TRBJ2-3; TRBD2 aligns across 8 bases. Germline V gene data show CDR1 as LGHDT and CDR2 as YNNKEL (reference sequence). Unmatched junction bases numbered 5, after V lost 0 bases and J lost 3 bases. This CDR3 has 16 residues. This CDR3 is CASSQDPAGGTDTQYF. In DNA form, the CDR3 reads TGTGCCAGCAGCCAAGATCCGGCGGGGGGAACAGATACGCAGTATTTT.

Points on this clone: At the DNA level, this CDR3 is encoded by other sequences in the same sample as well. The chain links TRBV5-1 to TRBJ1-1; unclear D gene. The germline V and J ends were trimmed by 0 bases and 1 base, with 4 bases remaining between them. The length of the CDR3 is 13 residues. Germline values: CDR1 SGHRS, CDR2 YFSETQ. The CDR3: CASSLGRNTEAFF. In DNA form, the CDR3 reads TGCGCCAGCAGCTTGGGTAGGAACACTGAAGCTTTCTTT. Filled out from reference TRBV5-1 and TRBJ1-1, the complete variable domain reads KAGVTQTPRYLIKTRGQQVTLSCSPISGHRSVSWYQQTPGQGLQFLFEYFSETQRNKGNFPGRFSGRQFSNSRSEMNVSTLELGDSALYLCASSLGRNTEAFFGQGTRLTVV.